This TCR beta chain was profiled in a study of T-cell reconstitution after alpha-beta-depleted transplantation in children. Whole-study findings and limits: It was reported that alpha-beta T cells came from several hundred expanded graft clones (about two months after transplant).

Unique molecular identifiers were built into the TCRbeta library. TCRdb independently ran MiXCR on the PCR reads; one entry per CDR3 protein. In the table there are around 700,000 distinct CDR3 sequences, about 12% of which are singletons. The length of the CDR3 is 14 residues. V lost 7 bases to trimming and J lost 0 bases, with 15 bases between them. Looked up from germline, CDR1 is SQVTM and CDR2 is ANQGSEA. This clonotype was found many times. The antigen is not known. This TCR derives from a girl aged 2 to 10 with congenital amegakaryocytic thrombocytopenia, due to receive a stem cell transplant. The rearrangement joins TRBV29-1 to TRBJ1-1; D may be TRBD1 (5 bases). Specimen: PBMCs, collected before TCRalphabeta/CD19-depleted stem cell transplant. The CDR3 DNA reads TGCAGCGCTGCCCATGTCAGGGTGAACACTGAAGCTTTCTTT. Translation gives CSAAHVRVNTEAFF.